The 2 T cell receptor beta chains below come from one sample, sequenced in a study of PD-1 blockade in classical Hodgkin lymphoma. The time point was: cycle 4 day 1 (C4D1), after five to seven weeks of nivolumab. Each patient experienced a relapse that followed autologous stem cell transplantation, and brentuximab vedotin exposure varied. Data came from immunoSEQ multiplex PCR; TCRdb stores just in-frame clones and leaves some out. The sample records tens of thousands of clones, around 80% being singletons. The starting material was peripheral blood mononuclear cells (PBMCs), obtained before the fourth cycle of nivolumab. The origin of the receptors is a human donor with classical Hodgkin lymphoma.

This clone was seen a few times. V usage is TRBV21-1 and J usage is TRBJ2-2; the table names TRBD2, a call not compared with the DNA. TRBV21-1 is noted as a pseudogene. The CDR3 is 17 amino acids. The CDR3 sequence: CASSTGTSGRNTGELFF. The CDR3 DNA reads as TGTGCCAGCAGCACTGGGACTAGCGGGAGGAACACCGGGGAGCTGTTTTTT.

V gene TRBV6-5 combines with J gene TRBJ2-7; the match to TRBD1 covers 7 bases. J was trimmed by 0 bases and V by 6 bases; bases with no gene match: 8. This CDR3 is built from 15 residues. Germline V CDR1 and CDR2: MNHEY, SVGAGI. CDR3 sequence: CASRRLRDSSYEQYF. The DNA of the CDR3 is TGTGCCAGCAGAAGGCTAAGGGACAGCTCCTACGAGCAGTACTTC.